This TCR beta chain was recorded in a study of identifying expanded T cells in peripheral blood. J lost 5 bases, V lost 5 bases, and 8 bases had no gene match. The germline V gene encodes CDR1 SGHAT and CDR2 FQNNGV. This CDR3 is 15 amino acids long. TCRdb's copy holds only in-frame clones and misses some; the assay was immunoSEQ multiplex PCR. This table holds 81,000 or so clones, around 83% found once. The V and J genes are TRBV11-2 and TRBJ1-1; 10 positions match TRBD1. The TCR comes from a person aged 18 to 75 in good health. The sequencing sample was made of blood. The CDR3 region is CASSAGQGERTEAFF. The CDR3 DNA reads TGTGCCAGCAGCGCCGGACAGGGGGAAAGAACTGAAGCTTTCTTT.